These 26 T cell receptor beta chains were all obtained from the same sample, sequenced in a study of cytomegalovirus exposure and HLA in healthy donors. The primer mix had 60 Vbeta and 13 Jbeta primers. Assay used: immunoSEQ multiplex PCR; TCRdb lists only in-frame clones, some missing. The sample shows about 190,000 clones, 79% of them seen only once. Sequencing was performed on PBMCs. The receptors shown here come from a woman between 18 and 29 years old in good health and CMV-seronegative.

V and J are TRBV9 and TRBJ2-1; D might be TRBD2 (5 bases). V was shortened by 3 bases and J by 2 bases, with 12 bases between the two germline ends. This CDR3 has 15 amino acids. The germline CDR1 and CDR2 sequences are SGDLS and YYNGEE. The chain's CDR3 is CASSGSGSAYNEQFF. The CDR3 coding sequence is TGTGCCAGCAGCGGGAGCGGCAGCGCCTACAATGAGCAGTTCTTC.

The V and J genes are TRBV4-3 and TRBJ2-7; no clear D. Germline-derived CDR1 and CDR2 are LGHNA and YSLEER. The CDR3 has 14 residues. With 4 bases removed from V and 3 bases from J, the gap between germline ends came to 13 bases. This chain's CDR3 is CASSPPGPNYEQYF. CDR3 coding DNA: TGCGCCAGCAGCCCACCGGGTCCGAACTACGAGCAGTACTTC.

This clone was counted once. This CDR3 reads CASSSDRGHTF. CDR3 nucleotides: TGTGCCAGCAGCTCAGACAGGGGCCACACCTTC. This sequence joins TRBV5-8 and TRBJ1-2; 8 nucleotides align to TRBD1. Germline CDR1 reads SGHTS; CDR2 reads YDEGEE. The CDR3 has 11 amino acids. V was pared by 3 bases and J by 12 bases, with 4 bases of the junction left unmatched.

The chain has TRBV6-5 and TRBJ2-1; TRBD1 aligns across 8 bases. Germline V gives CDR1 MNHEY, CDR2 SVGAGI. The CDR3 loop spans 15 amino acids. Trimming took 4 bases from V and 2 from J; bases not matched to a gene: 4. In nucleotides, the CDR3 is TGTGCCAGCAGTTCAGGGGGCGGTCCCTACAATGAGCAGTTCTTC. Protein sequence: CASSSGGGPYNEQFF.

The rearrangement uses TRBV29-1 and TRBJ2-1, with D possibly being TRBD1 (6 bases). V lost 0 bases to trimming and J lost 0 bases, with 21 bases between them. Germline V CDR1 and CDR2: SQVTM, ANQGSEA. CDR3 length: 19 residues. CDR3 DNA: TGCAGCGTTGAAGATAATGGGGGCGCGATATTAAGCTCCTACAATGAGCAGTTCTTC. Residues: CSVEDNGGAILSSYNEQFF.

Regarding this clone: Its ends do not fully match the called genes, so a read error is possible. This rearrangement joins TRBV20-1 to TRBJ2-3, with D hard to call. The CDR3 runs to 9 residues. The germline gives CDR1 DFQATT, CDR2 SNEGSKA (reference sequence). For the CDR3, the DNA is TGCAGTGCTAGGGTGGGCTCTACTTTT. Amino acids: CSARVGSTF.

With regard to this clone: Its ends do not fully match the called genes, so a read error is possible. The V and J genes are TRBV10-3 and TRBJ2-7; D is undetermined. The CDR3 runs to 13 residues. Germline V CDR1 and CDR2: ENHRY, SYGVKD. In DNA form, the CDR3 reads TGTGCCACCAGTTTACAGATTTTAAGCGAGCAGTACTTC. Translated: CATSLQILSEQYF.

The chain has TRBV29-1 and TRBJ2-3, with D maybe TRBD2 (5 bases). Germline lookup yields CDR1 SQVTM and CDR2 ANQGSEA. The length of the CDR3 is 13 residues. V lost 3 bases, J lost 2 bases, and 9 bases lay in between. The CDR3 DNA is TGCAGCGTTGATCAGCGGCTCACAGATACGCAGTATTTT. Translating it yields CSVDQRLTDTQYF.

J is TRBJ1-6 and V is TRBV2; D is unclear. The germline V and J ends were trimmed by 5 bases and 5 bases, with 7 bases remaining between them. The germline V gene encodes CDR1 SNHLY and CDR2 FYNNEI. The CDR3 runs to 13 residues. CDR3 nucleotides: TGTGCCAGCAGTTATACAGATAATTCACCCCTCCACTTT. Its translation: CASSYTDNSPLHF. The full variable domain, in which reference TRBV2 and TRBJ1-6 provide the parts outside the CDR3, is EPEVTQTPSHQVTQMGQEVILRCVPISNHLYFYWYRQILGQKVEFLVSFYNNEISEKSEIFDDQFSVERPDGSNFTLKIRSTKLEDSAMYFCASSYTDNSPLHFGNGTRLTVT.

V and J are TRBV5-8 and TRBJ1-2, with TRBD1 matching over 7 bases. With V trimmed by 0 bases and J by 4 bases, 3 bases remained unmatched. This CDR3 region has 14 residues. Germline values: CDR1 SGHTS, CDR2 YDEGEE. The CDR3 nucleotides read TGTGCCAGCAGCTTGGGACAGGGAAGCTATGGCTACACCTTC. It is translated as CASSLGQGSYGYTF. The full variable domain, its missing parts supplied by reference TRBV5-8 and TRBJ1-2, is EAGVTQSPTHLIKTRGQQATLRCSPISGHTSVYWYQQALGLGLQFLLWYDEGEERNRGNFPPRFSGRQFPNYSSELNVNALELEDSALYLCASSLGQGSYGYTFGSGTRLTVV.

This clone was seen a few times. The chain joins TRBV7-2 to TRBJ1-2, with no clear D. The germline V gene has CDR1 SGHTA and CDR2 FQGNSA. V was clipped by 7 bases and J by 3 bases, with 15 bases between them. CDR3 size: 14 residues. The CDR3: CASTPRSGDYGYTF. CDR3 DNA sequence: TGTGCCAGCACCCCACGTTCGGGAGACTATGGCTACACCTTC.

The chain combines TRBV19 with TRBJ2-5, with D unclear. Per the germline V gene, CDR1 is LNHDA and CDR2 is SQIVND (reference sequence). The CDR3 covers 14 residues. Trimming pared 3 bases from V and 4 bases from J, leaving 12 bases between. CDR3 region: CASSIRPAGETQYF. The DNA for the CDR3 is TGTGCCAGTAGTATTCGCCCAGCAGGAGAGACCCAGTACTTC.

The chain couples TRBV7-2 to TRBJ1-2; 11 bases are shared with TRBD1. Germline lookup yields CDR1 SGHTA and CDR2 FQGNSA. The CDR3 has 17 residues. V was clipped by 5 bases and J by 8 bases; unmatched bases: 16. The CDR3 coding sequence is TGTGCCAGCAGCCCCAGGACAGGGGGCCCCCCCGCGAGCGGCTACACCTTC. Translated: CASSPRTGGPPASGYTF.

CDR3 amino acids: CASMGGGAFF. DNA of the CDR3: TGTGCCAGCATGGGGGGGGGAGCTTTCTTT. The rearrangement links TRBV2 to TRBJ1-1; D perhaps matches TRBD1 (5 bases). Germline loops: CDR1 SNHLY, CDR2 FYNNEI. V was shortened by 7 bases and J by 10 bases, with 10 bases between the two germline ends. The CDR3 is made up of 10 amino acids. The variable domain in full, completed from reference TRBV2 and TRBJ1-1, reads EPEVTQTPSHQVTQMGQEVILRCVPISNHLYFYWYRQILGQKVEFLVSFYNNEISEKSEIFDDQFSVERPDGSNFTLKIRSTKLEDSAMYFCASMGGGAFFGQGTRLTVV.

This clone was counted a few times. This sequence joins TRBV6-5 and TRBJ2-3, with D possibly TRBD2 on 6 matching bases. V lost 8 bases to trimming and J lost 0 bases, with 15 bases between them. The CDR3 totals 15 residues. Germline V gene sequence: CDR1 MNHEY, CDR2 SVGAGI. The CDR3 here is CASGLGGGSTDTQYF. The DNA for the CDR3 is TGTGCCAGCGGCCTCGGGGGTGGGAGCACAGATACGCAGTATTTT.

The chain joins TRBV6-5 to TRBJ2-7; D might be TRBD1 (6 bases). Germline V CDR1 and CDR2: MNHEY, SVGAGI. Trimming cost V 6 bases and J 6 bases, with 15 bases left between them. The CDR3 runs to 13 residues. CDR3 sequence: CASSPGAYTEQYF. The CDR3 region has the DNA TGTGCCAGCAGCCCAGGGGCTTATACCGAGCAGTACTTC.

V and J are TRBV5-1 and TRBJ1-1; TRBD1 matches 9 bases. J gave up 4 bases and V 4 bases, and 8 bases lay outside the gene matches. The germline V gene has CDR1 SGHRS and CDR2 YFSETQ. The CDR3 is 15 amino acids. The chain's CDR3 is CASSKAGTGSTEAFF. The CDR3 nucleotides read TGCGCCAGCAGCAAAGCCGGGACAGGGAGCACTGAAGCTTTCTTT.

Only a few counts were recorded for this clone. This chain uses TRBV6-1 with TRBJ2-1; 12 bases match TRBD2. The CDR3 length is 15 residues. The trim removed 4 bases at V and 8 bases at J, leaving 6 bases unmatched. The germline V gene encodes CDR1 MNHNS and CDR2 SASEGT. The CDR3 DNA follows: TGTGCCAGCAGTGCTAGCGGGAGGGCCATGCATGAGCAGTTCTTC. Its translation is CASSASGRAMHEQFF.

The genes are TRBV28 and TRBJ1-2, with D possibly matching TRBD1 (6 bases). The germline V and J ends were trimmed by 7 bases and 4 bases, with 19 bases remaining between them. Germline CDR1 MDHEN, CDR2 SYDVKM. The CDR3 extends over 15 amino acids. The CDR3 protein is CASTLWAGGLYGYTF. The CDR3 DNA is TGTGCCAGCACACTGTGGGCGGGGGGCCTCTATGGCTACACCTTC.

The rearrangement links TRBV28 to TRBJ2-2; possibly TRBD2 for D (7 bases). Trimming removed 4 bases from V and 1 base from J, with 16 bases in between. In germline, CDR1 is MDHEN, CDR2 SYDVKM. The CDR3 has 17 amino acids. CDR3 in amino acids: CASSWGLGEGNTGELFF. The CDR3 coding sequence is TGTGCCAGCAGTTGGGGGCTGGGGGAGGGGAACACCGGGGAGCTGTTTTTT.

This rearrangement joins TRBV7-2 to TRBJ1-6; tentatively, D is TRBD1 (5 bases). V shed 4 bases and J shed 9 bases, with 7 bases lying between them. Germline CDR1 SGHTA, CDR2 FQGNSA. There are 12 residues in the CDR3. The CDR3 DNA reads TGTGCCAGCAGCTCCACAGGTTCACCCCTCCACTTT. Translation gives CASSSTGSPLHF.

The chain's CDR3 is CASRGVGTDTQYF. The CDR3 DNA sequence: TGTGCCAGCCGCGGGGTGGGCACAGATACGCAGTATTTT. The chain has TRBV11-1 and TRBJ2-3, with a possible D match to TRBD2 (6 bases). This CDR3 has 13 amino acids. From germline, CDR1 is SGHAT and CDR2 FQDESV (reference sequence). Trimming shortened V by 8 bases and J by 1 base, and 10 bases separated the two germline ends.

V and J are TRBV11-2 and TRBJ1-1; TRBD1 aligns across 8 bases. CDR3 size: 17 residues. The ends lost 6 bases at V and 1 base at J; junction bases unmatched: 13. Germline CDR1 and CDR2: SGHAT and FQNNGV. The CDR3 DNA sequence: TGTGCCAGCAGGGTGGGCAGTGGGACAGGTCGGAACACTGAAGCTTTCTTT. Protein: CASRVGSGTGRNTEAFF.

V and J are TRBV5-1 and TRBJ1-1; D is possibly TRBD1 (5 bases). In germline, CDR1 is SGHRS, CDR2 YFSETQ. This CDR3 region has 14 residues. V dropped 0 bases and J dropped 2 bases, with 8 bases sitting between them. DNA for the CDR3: TGCGCCAGCAGCTTGGGGGGGGATAACACTGAAGCTTTCTTT. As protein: CASSLGGDNTEAFF. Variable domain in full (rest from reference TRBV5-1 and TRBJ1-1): KAGVTQTPRYLIKTRGQQVTLSCSPISGHRSVSWYQQTPGQGLQFLFEYFSETQRNKGNFPGRFSGRQFSNSRSEMNVSTLELGDSALYLCASSLGGDNTEAFFGQGTRLTVV.

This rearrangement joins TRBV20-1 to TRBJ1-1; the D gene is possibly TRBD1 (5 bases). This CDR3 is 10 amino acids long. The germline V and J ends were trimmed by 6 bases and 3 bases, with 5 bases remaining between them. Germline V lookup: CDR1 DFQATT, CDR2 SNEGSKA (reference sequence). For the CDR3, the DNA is TGCAGTGCCAGGGACACTGAAGCTTTCTTT. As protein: CSARDTEAFF.

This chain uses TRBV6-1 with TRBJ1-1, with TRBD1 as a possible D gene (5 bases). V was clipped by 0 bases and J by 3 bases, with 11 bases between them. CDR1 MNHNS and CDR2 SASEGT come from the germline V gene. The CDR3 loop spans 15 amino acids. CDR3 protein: CASSEAALGDTEAFF. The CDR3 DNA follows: TGTGCCAGCAGTGAAGCAGCTTTAGGGGACACTGAAGCTTTCTTT.